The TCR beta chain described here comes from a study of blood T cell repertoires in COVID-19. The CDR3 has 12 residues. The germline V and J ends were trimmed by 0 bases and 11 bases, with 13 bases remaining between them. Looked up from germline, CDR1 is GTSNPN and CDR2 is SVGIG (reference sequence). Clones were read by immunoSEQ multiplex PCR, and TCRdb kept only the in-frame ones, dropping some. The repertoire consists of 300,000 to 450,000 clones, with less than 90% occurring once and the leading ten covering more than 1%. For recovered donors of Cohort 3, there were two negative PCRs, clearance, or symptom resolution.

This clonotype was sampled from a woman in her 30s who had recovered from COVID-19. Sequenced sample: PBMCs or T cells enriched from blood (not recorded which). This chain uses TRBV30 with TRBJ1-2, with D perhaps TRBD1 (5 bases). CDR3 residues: CAWSVGSGRYTF. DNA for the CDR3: TGTGCCTGGAGTGTAGGGTCAGGGAGGTACACCTTC.